This entry describes one T cell receptor (beta chain). In this sample, this clonotype turned up many times. What antigen it recognizes has not been identified. No per-base quality is available; no much larger clone lies one base away. Graves' hyperthyroidism was defined as stable when no progression to ophthalmopathy occurred over 18 months of follow-up. Hyperthyroidism patients were aged 18 to 65 years and newly diagnosed, with disease duration of less than 2 months. Patients with uncontrolled infections, other autoimmune diseases, pregnancy or lactation were excluded. Diagnoses relied on clinical symptoms, serum thyroxine and TRAb, thyroid ultrasound and orbital computed tomography. PBMCs were isolated from about 9.1 ml of fresh peripheral blood by Ficoll-Paque density gradient centrifugation. Total RNA was extracted with Trizol reagent, and quality was checked on an Agilent 2100 Bioanalyzer. The germline V gene gives CDR1 as ENHRY and CDR2 as SYGVKD. V gives up 0 bases and J gives up 3 bases, and the segment between their germline ends measures 7 bases. There are 14 amino acids in the CDR3, from cysteine to phenylalanine inclusive. The CDR3 DNA has 42 bases and is translated from base 1.

This sample stems from a study of T cells in Graves' hyperthyroidism and ophthalmopathy (dated by TCRdb to between 2017 and 2020). In the study overall: Peripheral blood samples were taken at the time of initial diagnosis, prior to any treatment. To identify TCR V-J signatures that set the groups apart, the researchers used a discovery cohort of 100 patients, made up of around 40 with Graves' ophthalmopathy and some 60 with stable Graves' hyperthyroidism. Prospective prediction of ophthalmopathy was tested in an independent validation cohort consisting of 18 to 20 hyperthyroidism patients and some 15 patients who later progressed to ophthalmopathy. For training and testing, the roughly 100 patients in the discovery cohort were randomly divided in a 7:3 ratio. The study also compared thyroid tissue and blood T-cell repertoires from about six Graves' hyperthyroidism patients. After blood sampling, hyperthyroidism patients were treated with methimazole at a starting dose of 30 mg daily, and ophthalmopathy patients were treated with high-dose intravenous methylprednisolone. The paper reports TCR Vbeta CDR3 sequencing of approximately 140 peripheral blood samples: some 44 ophthalmopathy, fewer than 85 hyperthyroidism and approximately 17 progressor patients. Here is what the overall study found, with its caveats: Blood samples also contained most of the expanded thyroid clonotypes (frequency above 0.001), which suggests that blood repertoires may reflect thyroid immune responses. No statistical method was used to fix the sample size in advance, and group allocation was not hidden from the investigators. A 13 V-J signature model separated ophthalmopathy from stable hyperthyroidism, with roughly 88% sensitivity and about 81% specificity in cross-validation and 80%/75% in testing. In validation, the model predicted progression to ophthalmopathy a median of about 6 months before onset, with roughly 70% sensitivity and around 76% specificity.

TCR beta CDR3 regions were amplified from RNA transcripts. The first round of RT-PCR for the TCR CDR3 was performed with the HTBI primer set and the Qiagen OneStep RT-PCR kit. Libraries were constructed in a second round of multiplex PCR, after which size selection and purification were performed. The libraries were sequenced on an Illumina HiSeq2000 using paired-end 100 bp reads. The source study handled its data this way. SOAPnuke was used to process the raw data, throwing out any read that contained adapters or uncalled bases, had a mean Phred below 15, or lacked an exact constant-primer or identifier match. COPE v1.2.5 was used to merge the high-quality paired reads, and each unique nucleotide sequence was defined as a clonotype. MiTCR v1.1 was used to align clonotypes to the IMGT TRBV, TRBD and TRBJ reference segments. Analysis was restricted to V-J combinations with a frequency above 0.0001, which covered about 99% of repertoires. The TCS score was defined as the ratio of F50 (clonal expansion) to E x V (chaos), calculated using BLOSUM62-based TCRdist between CDR3 peptides within each V-J. Welch's t-statistics and random forest reduced 500 to 550 V-J features to roughly 13, which were used in a naive Bayes classifier (R e1071). TCRdb reworked the public reads: Q25 trimming with fastp, MiXCR clone assembly, productive beta chains retained. Each CDR3 protein gets just one entry, which takes the most common genes and DNA from the rows behind it. TCRdb's processing, not the authors', yielded these V and J calls. For this sample there are roughly 660,000 distinct CDR3 sequences; about 18% appear just once. Of the sample, 15% to 17% falls within the top ten clones.

The chain is encoded by TRBV10-3 joined to TRBJ2-3; a confident D gene designation cannot be given. This clonotype was sampled from a man aged 50 to 59 with Graves' hyperthyroidism. Sequencing input: blood. The CDR3 region reads CAISESAGTDTQYF. The DNA reads TGTGCCATCAGTGAGTCGGCAGGTACAGATACGCAGTATTTT.